Below, 12 T cell receptor beta chains from the same sample are listed, as sequenced in a study of blood T cell repertoires in COVID-19. Assay used: immunoSEQ multiplex PCR; TCRdb lists only in-frame clones, some missing. The data show just over 95,000 clones, 90% seen once. Material for sequencing was peripheral blood. These receptors all stem from a man in his fifties or sixties with acute or convalescent COVID-19.

The gene calls are TRBV27 and TRBJ2-3; 7 positions agree with TRBD1. V lost 6 bases to trimming and J lost 0 bases; unmatched junction nucleotides: 6. The CDR3 has 15 residues. Germline loops: CDR1 MNHEY, CDR2 SMNVEV (reference sequence). CDR3 coding DNA: TGTGCCAGCAGGCAACAGGGGATCAGCACAGATACGCAGTATTTT. The encoded protein is CASRQQGISTDTQYF.

This clone was seen a few times. V is TRBV19 and J is TRBJ1-2; unclear D gene. With 1 base removed from V and 6 bases from J, the gap between germline ends came to 12 bases. The CDR3 covers 14 residues. CDR1 is LNHDA, CDR2 SQIVND, per germline (reference sequence). The CDR3 DNA is TGTGCCAGTAGTATAGTGTCAGACTCCAATGGCTACACCTTC. Translating gives CASSIVSDSNGYTF.

The chain recombines TRBV19 with TRBJ2-2; D is undetermined. CDR3 length: 17 residues. Per the germline V gene, CDR1 is LNHDA and CDR2 is SQIVND (reference sequence). V was shortened by 5 bases and J by 4 bases, with 20 bases between the two germline ends. CDR3 DNA sequence: TGTGCCAGTAGTTTCCTCCGGGTCCATGGAGCCACCGGGGAGCTGTTTTTT. Residues: CASSFLRVHGATGELFF.

V is TRBV10-1 and J is TRBJ2-2; 11 bases map to TRBD2. The CDR3 is 19 residues long. After removal of 3 bases from V and 1 base from J, the junction contained 10 bases not matched to a gene. Germline CDR1 and CDR2: WNHNN and SYGVQD (reference sequence). The CDR3 region has the DNA TGCGCCAGCAGTGACCCTCCCGGGACTAGCGGAAAGAACACCGGGGAGCTGTTTTTT. This sequence encodes CASSDPPGTSGKNTGELFF.

The chain combines TRBV11-2 with TRBJ2-3; 8 bases are a match to TRBD2. This CDR3 is 16 amino acids long. Germline V lookup: CDR1 SGHAT, CDR2 FQNNGV. J was trimmed by 4 bases and V by 5 bases; bases with no gene match: 11. DNA of the CDR3: TGTGCCAGCAGCACCCAACCAAGCGGGAGCTCAGATACGCAGTATTTT. Protein sequence: CASSTQPSGSSDTQYF.

The genes are TRBV19 and TRBJ1-5, with D possibly being TRBD1 (6 bases). Per the germline V gene, CDR1 is LNHDA and CDR2 is SQIVND (reference sequence). This CDR3 comprises 16 residues. Deletions cut 7 bases from V and 0 bases from J, with 16 bases between. The CDR3 sequence is CASKETGSGSNQPQHF. The CDR3 region has the DNA TGTGCCAGTAAAGAAACAGGGTCCGGTAGCAATCAGCCCCAGCATTTT.

In its sample, this clone was seen a few times. This chain joins TRBV28 and TRBJ1-2, with a possible D match to TRBD1 (5 bases). Germline CDR1 is MDHEN and CDR2 is SYDVKM. This CDR3 spans 12 amino acids. The V end lost 4 bases, the J end lost 7 bases, and 10 bases lay between the germline ends. Written as DNA, the CDR3 is TGTGCCAGCAGTTATCAGGGTTCTGGCTACACCTTC. It codes for CASSYQGSGYTF.

The CDR3 spells CASSQAPGQGRSPLHF. The CDR3, as DNA: TGTGCCAGCAGCCAGGCACCGGGACAAGGGCGATCACCCCTCCACTTT. V usage is TRBV3-1 (or the pseudogene TRBV3-2) and J usage is TRBJ1-6, with D perhaps TRBD1 (6 bases). The CDR3 extends over 16 amino acids. V lost 3 bases and J 10 bases, leaving 19 bases between the germline ends. The V gene's germline CDR1 is LGHDT and CDR2 YNNKEL (reference sequence).

The CDR3 here is CASSGQFGNTIYF. Here the CDR3 DNA reads TGTGCCAGTAGTGGACAGTTTGGAAACACCATATATTTT. The rearrangement links TRBV19 to TRBJ1-3; TRBD1 might be the D (6 bases). Germline V lookup: CDR1 LNHDA, CDR2 SQIVND (reference sequence). There are 13 residues in the CDR3. V dropped 5 bases and J dropped 3 bases, with 8 bases sitting between them.

With regard to this clone: The sample has other DNA sequences that encode this CDR3 too. V gene TRBV10-1 combines with J gene TRBJ2-2; D possibly corresponds to TRBD1 (5 bases). CDR1 and CDR2 from the germline V gene are WNHNN and SYGVQD (reference sequence). The CDR3 has 13 residues. V lost 3 bases to trimming and J lost 4 bases, with 6 bases between them. The CDR3 here is CASSDRGTGELFF. For the CDR3, the DNA is TGCGCCAGCAGTGATAGGGGCACCGGGGAGCTGTTTTTT.

In its sample, this clone was seen a few times. The V and J genes are TRBV6-6 and TRBJ1-4, with D tentatively TRBD1 (5 bases). The V and J ends lost 2 bases and 8 bases respectively, with 12 bases between them. The CDR3 is 14 residues long. Germline lookup yields CDR1 MNHNY and CDR2 SVGAGI (reference sequence). Written as DNA, the CDR3 is TGTGCCAGCAGTTACCGGCAGGGAAGCGAAAAACTGTTTTTT. Its protein product is CASSYRQGSEKLFF.

CDR3 sequence reads: CASKGQGNYGYTF. The CDR3 DNA follows: TGTGCCAGTAAGGGACAGGGAAACTATGGCTACACCTTC. The chain combines TRBV25-1 with TRBJ1-2; 9 nucleotides agree with TRBD1. Germline V lookup: CDR1 MGHDK, CDR2 SYGVNS. V dropped 9 bases and J dropped 2; count of bases not matched to a gene: 4. The CDR3 runs to 13 residues.